These 28 T cell receptor beta chains were all obtained from the same sample, sequenced in a study of cytomegalovirus exposure and HLA in healthy donors. It was with 60 Vbeta and 13 Jbeta primers that the PCR ran. Produced via immunoSEQ multiplex PCR; TCRdb's table is partial and in-frame only. The sample holds some 250,000 clones, roughly 80% seen once. The specimen sequenced was PBMCs. The receptors derive from a woman aged 40 to 50 in good health and CMV-seropositive.

The chain joins TRBV30 to TRBJ1-6; tentatively, D is TRBD1 (6 bases). The germline CDR1 and CDR2 sequences are GTSNPN and SVGIG (reference sequence). There are 14 residues in the CDR3. The germline V and J ends were trimmed by 4 bases and 4 bases, with 11 bases remaining between them. The DNA of the CDR3 is TGTGCCTGGAAAGCAGGGGCATATAATTCACCCCTCCACTTT. The encoded protein is CAWKAGAYNSPLHF. Filled out from reference TRBV30 and TRBJ1-6, the complete variable domain reads SQTIHQWPATLVQPVGSPLSLECTVEGTSNPNLYWYRQAAGRGLQLLFYSVGIGQISSEVPQNLSASRPQDRQFILSSKKLLLSDSGFYLCAWKAGAYNSPLHFGNGTRLTVT.

This rearrangement joins TRBV6-1 to TRBJ2-1, with 7 bases fitting TRBD2. The CDR3 length is 17 residues. V was pared by 1 base and J by 0 bases, with 6 bases of the junction left unmatched. Germline CDR1 reads MNHNS; CDR2 reads SASEGT. CDR3 sequence reads: CASSEGERGGSYNEQFF. CDR3 in DNA: TGTGCCAGCAGTGAAGGGGAGCGGGGCGGCTCCTACAATGAGCAGTTCTTC.

J is TRBJ1-2 and V is TRBV9; 9 nucleotides match TRBD1. The germline V gene has CDR1 SGDLS and CDR2 YYNGEE. CDR3 length: 13 residues. With 4 bases clipped from V and 9 bases from J, the junction kept 7 bases outside the gene matches. The CDR3 DNA reads as TGTGCCAGCAGCCCCGACAGGGGGTTTAGCTACACCTTC. Residues: CASSPDRGFSYTF. The entire variable domain, with the rest obtained from reference TRBV9 and TRBJ1-2, is as follows: DSGVTQTPKHLITATGQRVTLRCSPRSGDLSVYWYQQSLDQGLQFLIQYYNGEERAKGNILERFSAQQFPDLHSELNLSSLELGDSALYFCASSPDRGFSYTFGSGTRLTVV.

The J gene is TRBJ1-1, the V gene TRBV20-1; D possibly corresponds to TRBD1 (6 bases). Germline V gene lookup returns CDR1 DFQATT and CDR2 SNEGSKA (reference sequence). Trimming took 1 base from V and 12 from J, leaving 12 bases between them. The CDR3 runs to 11 residues. CDR3 sequence: CSARAGGATFF. For the CDR3, the DNA is TGCAGTGCTAGAGCCGGGGGGGCAACTTTCTTT.

This sequence joins TRBV29-1 and TRBJ2-3; D uncertain. V dropped 5 bases and J dropped 0 bases, with 12 bases sitting between them. CDR1 is SQVTM and CDR2 is ANQGSEA in the germline V gene. The CDR3 runs 14 residues. In DNA form, the CDR3 reads TGCAGCGTTAACGGCGGCGGTAGCACAGATACGCAGTATTTT. Translating gives CSVNGGGSTDTQYF.

V is TRBV9 and J is TRBJ2-1; 8 bases agree with TRBD2. Germline CDR1 and CDR2: SGDLS and YYNGEE. The junction had 4 bases not matched to a gene; V was cut back by 0 bases and J by 5 bases. The CDR3 runs to 15 residues. The CDR3 here is CASSVEGLGNNEQFF. The CDR3 DNA reads as TGTGCCAGCAGCGTAGAGGGACTAGGTAACAATGAGCAGTTCTTC.

The chain uses TRBV7-3 and TRBJ2-1; TRBD2 agrees at 9 bases. Germline CDR1 reads SGHTA; CDR2 reads FQGTGA. The CDR3 is made up of 16 amino acids. Unmatched junction bases numbered 12, after V lost 5 bases and J lost 7 bases. The CDR3 loop reads CASSLSSGRNLNEQFF. CDR3 bases: TGTGCCAGCAGCCTATCGAGCGGGAGGAATTTGAATGAGCAGTTCTTC.

V usage is TRBV7-2 and J usage is TRBJ2-1; 14 nucleotides match TRBD2. This CDR3 region has 15 residues. Germline V gives CDR1 SGHTA, CDR2 FQGNSA. Trimming removed 5 bases from V and 9 bases from J; junction bases left unmatched: 6. This chain's CDR3 is CASSGGTSGSFEQFF. The CDR3 DNA reads TGTGCCAGCAGCGGGGGGACTAGCGGGAGTTTTGAGCAGTTCTTC.

The V and J genes are TRBV4-2 and TRBJ1-1; possible D gene TRBD1, 6 bases. The CDR3 has 15 residues. V dropped 4 bases and J dropped 8 bases, with 20 bases sitting between them. CDR1 and CDR2 (germline): LGHNA, YNFKEQ. Written as DNA, the CDR3 is TGTGCCAGCAGCCTTGACGGGACACCCGGGTTGGAAGCTTTCTTT. Translated: CASSLDGTPGLEAFF.

This clone has only one observation. This chain connects TRBV7-9 to TRBJ2-7, with D unclear. V was shortened by 2 bases and J by 2 bases, with 10 bases between the two germline ends. The CDR3 loop spans 14 amino acids. Germline values: CDR1 SEHNR, CDR2 FQNEAQ (reference sequence). The CDR3 DNA follows: TGTGCCAGCAGCTTAACGGGTATCACCTACGAGCAGTACTTC. This sequence encodes CASSLTGITYEQYF.

J is TRBJ1-2 and V is TRBV9, with D possibly being TRBD1 (6 bases). Trimming shortened V by 6 bases and J by 0 bases, and 15 bases separated the two germline ends. The CDR3 runs 15 residues. Germline V CDR1 and CDR2: SGDLS, YYNGEE. CDR3 in DNA: TGTGCCAGCACCCCCGCGGCAGGGGCTAACTATGGCTACACCTTC. Protein product: CASTPAAGANYGYTF.

The sample holds one count of this clone. The chain couples TRBV4-3 to TRBJ2-3; 9 nucleotides agree with TRBD2. The CDR3 has 18 amino acids. Germline V gene lookup returns CDR1 LGHNA and CDR2 YSLEER. The ends lost 0 bases at V and 1 base at J; junction bases unmatched: 8. For the CDR3, the DNA is TGCGCCAGCAGCCAAGAACTAGACCGGACTAGCGGCACAGATACGCAGTATTTT. This sequence encodes CASSQELDRTSGTDTQYF.

A few counts support this clone. The V and J genes are TRBV4-1 and TRBJ2-7; 12 nucleotides agree with TRBD2. J was trimmed by 3 bases and V by 0 bases; bases with no gene match: 0. CDR1 and CDR2 from the germline V gene are MGHRA and YSYEKL. This CDR3 region has 15 residues. CDR3 loop: CASSQELAGGYEQYF. The CDR3 DNA reads as TGCGCCAGCAGCCAAGAACTAGCGGGAGGCTACGAGCAGTACTTC.

In its sample, this clone was seen a few times. The gene calls are TRBV5-4 and TRBJ2-7; a weak D match, TRBD1 (6 bases). The CDR3 sequence is 15 residues long. Germline V CDR1 and CDR2: SGHNT, YYREEE (reference sequence). V lost 0 bases, J lost 2 bases, and 12 bases lay in between. The CDR3 DNA is TGTGCCAGCAGCTTGGGAGGGACATTCCCCTACGAGCAGTACTTC. Its translation: CASSLGGTFPYEQYF.

The DNA of the CDR3 is TGTGCCAGTAGCCGACAGGGGGCGCTGAACACTGAAGCTTTCTTT. Translating gives CASSRQGALNTEAFF. The chain joins TRBV19 to TRBJ1-1; 10 bases are a match to TRBD1. Trimming removed 6 bases from V and 0 bases from J; junction bases left unmatched: 4. The CDR3 is 15 amino acids. The germline gives CDR1 LNHDA, CDR2 SQIVND (reference sequence).

The chain joins TRBV6-5 to TRBJ1-2; TRBD1 agrees at 7 bases. Trimming removed 6 bases from V and 8 bases from J; junction bases left unmatched: 9. The CDR3 totals 13 residues. Looked up from germline, CDR1 is MNHEY and CDR2 is SVGAGI. CDR3 sequence reads: CASSRGQPGGYTF. CDR3 nucleotides: TGTGCCAGCAGCCGGGGACAGCCGGGGGGCTACACCTTC.

This clone was seen a few times. This chain uses TRBV27 with TRBJ2-4, with TRBD1 identical over 7 bases. After removal of 5 bases from V and 6 bases from J, the junction contained 7 bases not matched to a gene. This CDR3 has 14 residues. Germline V CDR1 and CDR2: MNHEY, SMNVEV (reference sequence). For the CDR3, the DNA is TGTGCCAGCAGTGCACGACAGGGACCAAACATTCAGTACTTC. This codes for CASSARQGPNIQYF.

The rearrangement uses TRBV9 and TRBJ1-2; 11 bases fit TRBD1. CDR1 is SGDLS, CDR2 YYNGEE, per germline. Trimming removed 3 bases from V and 3 bases from J; junction bases left unmatched: 4. There are 15 residues in the CDR3. This chain's CDR3 is CASSGGQGDHYGYTF. In DNA form, the CDR3 reads TGTGCCAGCAGCGGGGGACAGGGGGATCACTATGGCTACACCTTC.

This clone was seen once. The chain has TRBV19 and TRBJ1-2, with a tentative D call TRBD1 (5 bases). The CDR3 sequence is 14 residues long. Germline V lookup: CDR1 LNHDA, CDR2 SQIVND (reference sequence). Between the trimmed V and J ends, which lost 6 bases and 6 bases, there was a span of 17 bases. The CDR3 loop is CASSRGTTGDGYTF. The DNA for the CDR3 is TGTGCCAGTAGCCGAGGAACAACGGGGGATGGCTACACCTTC.

The J gene is TRBJ2-1, the V gene TRBV11-3; 12 positions agree with TRBD2. Germline V gene sequence: CDR1 SGHNT, CDR2 YENEEA. The CDR3 is 15 amino acids. The V segment lost 0 bases and the J segment 6 bases; nucleotides outside the gene matches: 0. CDR3 region: CASSLEGLAGNEQFF. The CDR3 region has the DNA TGTGCCAGCAGCTTAGAGGGACTAGCGGGCAATGAGCAGTTCTTC.

The chain uses TRBV9 and TRBJ2-4; possibly TRBD1 for D (5 bases). Trimming took 2 bases from V and 1 from J, leaving 13 bases between them. Germline loops: CDR1 SGDLS, CDR2 YYNGEE. The CDR3 sequence is 16 residues long. The CDR3 region is CASSVGLKGAKNIQYF. CDR3 nucleotide sequence: TGTGCCAGCAGCGTGGGTTTGAAGGGGGCCAAAAACATTCAGTACTTC.

The genes are TRBV27 and TRBJ2-7; 8 bases map to TRBD1. Germline V gene lookup returns CDR1 MNHEY and CDR2 SMNVEV (reference sequence). The CDR3 consists of 14 residues. The trim removed 5 bases at V and 9 bases at J, leaving 12 bases unmatched. The CDR3 is CASSTPGQALRQYF. CDR3 bases: TGTGCCAGCAGTACCCCGGGACAGGCCCTACGGCAGTACTTC.

Worth noting for this clone: Germline and junction disagree at one end, which may indicate a read error. This rearrangement joins TRBV6-6 to TRBJ2-2, with a weak D call TRBD2 (5 bases). Per the germline V gene, CDR1 is MNHNY and CDR2 is SVGAGI (reference sequence). The CDR3 totals 15 residues. As DNA, the CDR3 is TGTGCCAGCAGTTGGTCCCAGAGAAACACCGGGAAGCTGTTTTTT. It specifies CASSWSQRNTGKLFF.

This clone came up once. This sequence joins TRBV30 and TRBJ2-3; D uncertain. The ends were cut back, 4 bases at V and 5 bases at J, with 13 bases in the middle. Germline V gives CDR1 GTSNPN, CDR2 SVGIG (reference sequence). The CDR3 totals 13 residues. DNA for the CDR3: TGTGCCTGGAAGATATACCTATTAGATACGCAGTATTTT. It encodes CAWKIYLLDTQYF. Drawing the rest from reference TRBV30 and TRBJ2-3, the complete variable domain is SQTIHQWPATLVQPVGSPLSLECTVEGTSNPNLYWYRQAAGRGLQLLFYSVGIGQISSEVPQNLSASRPQDRQFILSSKKLLLSDSGFYLCAWKIYLLDTQYFGPGTRLTVL.

The chain has TRBV30 and TRBJ1-2; TRBD1 matches 7 bases. After removal of 4 bases from V and 8 bases from J, the junction contained 13 bases not matched to a gene. Germline lookup yields CDR1 GTSNPN and CDR2 SVGIG (reference sequence). The CDR3 sequence is 14 residues long. The CDR3 nucleotides read TGTGCCTGGAAACTCGACAGGGTGGGTAGCGGCTACACCTTC. It yields the protein CAWKLDRVGSGYTF. The complete variable domain, with remaining parts taken from reference TRBV30 and TRBJ1-2, reads SQTIHQWPATLVQPVGSPLSLECTVEGTSNPNLYWYRQAAGRGLQLLFYSVGIGQISSEVPQNLSASRPQDRQFILSSKKLLLSDSGFYLCAWKLDRVGSGYTFGSGTRLTVV.

The rearrangement links TRBV6-1 to TRBJ2-1, with 7 bases identical to TRBD1. Germline CDR1 and CDR2: MNHNS and SASEGT. This CDR3 has 13 residues. V was clipped by 10 bases and J by 6 bases; unmatched bases: 9. CDR3 sequence reads: CATRPGGINEQFF. The CDR3 DNA sequence: TGTGCCACTAGGCCAGGGGGTATCAATGAGCAGTTCTTC.

The chain carries TRBV7-2 and TRBJ2-7, with 11 bases lining up with TRBD2. V was clipped by 3 bases and J by 2 bases; unmatched bases: 3. The CDR3 is made up of 15 amino acids. Germline lookup yields CDR1 SGHTA and CDR2 FQGNSA. CDR3 bases: TGTGCCAGCAGCTTGACTAGCGGGGAAACCTACGAGCAGTACTTC. Amino acid sequence: CASSLTSGETYEQYF.

The V call is TRBV6-6, the J call TRBJ2-7, with 7 bases lining up with TRBD2. CDR3 length equals 15 residues. Per the germline V gene, CDR1 is MNHNY and CDR2 is SVGAGI (reference sequence). The ends lost 2 bases at V and 3 bases at J; junction bases unmatched: 7. The CDR3 loop reads CASSYDGTNLYEQYF. The CDR3, as DNA: TGTGCCAGCAGTTACGATGGGACTAACCTCTACGAGCAGTACTTC.